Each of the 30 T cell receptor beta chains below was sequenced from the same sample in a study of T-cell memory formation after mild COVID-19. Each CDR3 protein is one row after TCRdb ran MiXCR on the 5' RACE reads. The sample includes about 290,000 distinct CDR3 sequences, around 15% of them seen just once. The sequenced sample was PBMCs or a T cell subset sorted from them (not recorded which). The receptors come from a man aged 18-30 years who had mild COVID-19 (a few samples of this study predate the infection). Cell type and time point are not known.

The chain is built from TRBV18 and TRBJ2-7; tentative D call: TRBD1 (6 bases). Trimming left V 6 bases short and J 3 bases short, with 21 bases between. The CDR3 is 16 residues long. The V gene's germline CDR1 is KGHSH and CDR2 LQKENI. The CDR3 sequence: CASSPRQASWGYEQYF. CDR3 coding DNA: TGTGCCAGCTCCCCTAGACAGGCCTCATGGGGCTACGAGCAGTACTTC.

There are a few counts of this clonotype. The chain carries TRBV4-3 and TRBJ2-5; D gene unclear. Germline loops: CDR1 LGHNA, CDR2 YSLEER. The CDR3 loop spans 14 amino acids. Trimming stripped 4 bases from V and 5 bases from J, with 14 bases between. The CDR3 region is CASSPNPHEETQYF. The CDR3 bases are TGCGCCAGCAGCCCGAACCCCCATGAGGAGACCCAGTACTTC.

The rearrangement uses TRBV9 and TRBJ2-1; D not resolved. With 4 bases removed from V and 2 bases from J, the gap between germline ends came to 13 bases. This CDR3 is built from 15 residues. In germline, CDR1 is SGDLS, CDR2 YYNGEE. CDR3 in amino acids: CASSIDGLPYNEQFF. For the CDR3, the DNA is TGTGCCAGCAGCATAGACGGCCTTCCCTACAATGAGCAGTTCTTC.

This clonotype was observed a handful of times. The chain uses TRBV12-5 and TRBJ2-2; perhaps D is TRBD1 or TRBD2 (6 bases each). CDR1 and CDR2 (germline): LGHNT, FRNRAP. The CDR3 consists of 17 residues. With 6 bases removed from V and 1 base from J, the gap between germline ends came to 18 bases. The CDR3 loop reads CASGSGIGGLNTGELFF. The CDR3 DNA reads TGTGCTAGTGGCTCCGGAATCGGGGGCCTGAACACCGGGGAGCTGTTTTTT.

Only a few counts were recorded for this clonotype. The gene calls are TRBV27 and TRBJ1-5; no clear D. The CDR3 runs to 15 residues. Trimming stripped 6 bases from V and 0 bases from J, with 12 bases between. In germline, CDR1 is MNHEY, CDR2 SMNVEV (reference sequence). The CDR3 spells CASSESPYSNQPQHF. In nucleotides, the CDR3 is TGTGCCAGCAGCGAAAGCCCATATAGCAATCAGCCCCAGCATTTT.

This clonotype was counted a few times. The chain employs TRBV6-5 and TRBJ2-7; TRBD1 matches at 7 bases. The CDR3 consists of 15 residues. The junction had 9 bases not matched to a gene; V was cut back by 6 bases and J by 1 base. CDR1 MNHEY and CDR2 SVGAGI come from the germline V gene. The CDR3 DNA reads TGTGCCAGCAGCCCGGGACAGTACCTTTCCTACGAGCAGTACTTC. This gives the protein CASSPGQYLSYEQYF.

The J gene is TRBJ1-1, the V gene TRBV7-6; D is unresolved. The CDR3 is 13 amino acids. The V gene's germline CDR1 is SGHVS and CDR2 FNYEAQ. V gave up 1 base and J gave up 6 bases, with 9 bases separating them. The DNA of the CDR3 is TGTGCCAGCAGCTTAGAAACCGCCGCTGAAGCTTTCTTT. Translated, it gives CASSLETAAEAFF.

DNA for the CDR3: TGCAGTGCTAGCCCAAACGGGGGGACCCAGTACTTC. Encoded protein: CSASPNGGTQYF. This chain connects TRBV20-1 to TRBJ2-5; perhaps TRBD2 as D (6 bases). Between the trimmed V and J ends, which lost 3 bases and 7 bases, there was a span of 12 bases. In germline, CDR1 is DFQATT, CDR2 SNEGSKA (reference sequence). The CDR3 sequence is 12 residues long.

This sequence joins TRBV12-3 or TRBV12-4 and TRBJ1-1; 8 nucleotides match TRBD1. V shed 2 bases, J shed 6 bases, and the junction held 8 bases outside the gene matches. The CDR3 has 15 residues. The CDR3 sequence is CASSLTDRGWPEAFF. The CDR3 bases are TGTGCCAGCAGTTTAACCGACAGGGGTTGGCCTGAAGCTTTCTTT.

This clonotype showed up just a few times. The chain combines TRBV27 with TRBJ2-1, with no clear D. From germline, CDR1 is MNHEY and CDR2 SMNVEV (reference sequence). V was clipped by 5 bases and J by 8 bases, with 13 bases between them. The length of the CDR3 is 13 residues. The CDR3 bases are TGTGCCAGCAGTACCTCGGTTGGATATGAGCAGTTCTTC. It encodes CASSTSVGYEQFF.

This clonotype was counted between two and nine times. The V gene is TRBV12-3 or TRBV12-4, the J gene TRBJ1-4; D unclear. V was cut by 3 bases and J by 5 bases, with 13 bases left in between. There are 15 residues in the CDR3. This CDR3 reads CASSFGSTKNEKLFF. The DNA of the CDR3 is TGTGCCAGCAGTTTTGGTTCCACCAAGAATGAAAAACTGTTTTTT.

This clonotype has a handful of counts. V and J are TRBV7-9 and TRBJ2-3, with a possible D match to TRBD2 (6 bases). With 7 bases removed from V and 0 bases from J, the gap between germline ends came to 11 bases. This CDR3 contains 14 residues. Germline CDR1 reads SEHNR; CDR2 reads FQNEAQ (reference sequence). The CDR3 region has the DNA TGTGCCAGCACGGGGGAAGGGAGCACAGATACGCAGTATTTT. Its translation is CASTGEGSTDTQYF.

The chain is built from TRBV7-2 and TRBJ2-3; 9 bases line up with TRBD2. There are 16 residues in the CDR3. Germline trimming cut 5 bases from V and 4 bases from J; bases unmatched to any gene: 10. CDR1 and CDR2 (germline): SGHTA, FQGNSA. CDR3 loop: CASSRRKRGEPDTQYF. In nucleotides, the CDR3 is TGTGCCAGCAGCCGGCGAAAGCGGGGGGAGCCAGATACGCAGTATTTT. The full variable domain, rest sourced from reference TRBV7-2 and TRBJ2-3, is GAGVSQSPSNKVTEKGKDVELRCDPISGHTALYWYRQSLGQGLEFLIYFQGNSAPDKSGLPSDRFSAERTGGSVSTLTIQRTQQEDSAVYLCASSRRKRGEPDTQYFGPGTRLTVL.

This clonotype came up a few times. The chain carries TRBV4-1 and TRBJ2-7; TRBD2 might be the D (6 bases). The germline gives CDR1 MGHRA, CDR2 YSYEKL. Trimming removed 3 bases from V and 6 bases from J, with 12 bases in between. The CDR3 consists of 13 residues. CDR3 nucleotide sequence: TGCGCCAGCAGCCAGGGAAGGGGAGGCGAGCAGTACTTC. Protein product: CASSQGRGGEQYF.

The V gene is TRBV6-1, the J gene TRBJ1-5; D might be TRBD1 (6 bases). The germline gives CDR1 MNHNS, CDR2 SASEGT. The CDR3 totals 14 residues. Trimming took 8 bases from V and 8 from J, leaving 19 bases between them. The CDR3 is CASGRDRSTKPQHF. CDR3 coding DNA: TGTGCCAGCGGCAGAGACAGGAGTACGAAGCCCCAGCATTTT.

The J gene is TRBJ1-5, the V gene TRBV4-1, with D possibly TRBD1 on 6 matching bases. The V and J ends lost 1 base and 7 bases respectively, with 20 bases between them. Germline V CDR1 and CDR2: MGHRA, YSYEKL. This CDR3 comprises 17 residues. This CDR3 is CASSQVGGRAWGQPQHF. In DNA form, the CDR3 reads TGCGCCAGCAGCCAAGTTGGGGGCAGGGCCTGGGGGCAGCCCCAGCATTTT.

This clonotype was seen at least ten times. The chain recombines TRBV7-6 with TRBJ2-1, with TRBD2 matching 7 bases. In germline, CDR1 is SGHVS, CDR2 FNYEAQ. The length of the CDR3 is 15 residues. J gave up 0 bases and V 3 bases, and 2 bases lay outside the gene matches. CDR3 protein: CASSLRGSSYNEQFF. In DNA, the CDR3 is TGTGCCAGCAGCTTGCGGGGGAGCTCCTACAATGAGCAGTTCTTC.

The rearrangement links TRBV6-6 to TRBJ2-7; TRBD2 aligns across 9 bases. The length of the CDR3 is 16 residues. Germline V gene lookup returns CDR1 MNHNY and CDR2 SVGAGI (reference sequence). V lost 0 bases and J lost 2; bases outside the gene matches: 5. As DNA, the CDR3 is TGTGCCAGCAGTTACTCGAGTTCTAGCGGGGCCTACGAGCAGTACTTC. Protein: CASSYSSSSGAYEQYF.

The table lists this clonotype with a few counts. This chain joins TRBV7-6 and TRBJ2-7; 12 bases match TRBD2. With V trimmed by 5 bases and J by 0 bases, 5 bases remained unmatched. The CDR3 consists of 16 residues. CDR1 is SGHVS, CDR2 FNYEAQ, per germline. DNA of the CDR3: TGTGCCAGCAGCCGACTAGCGGGGGAGAGCTCCTACGAGCAGTACTTC. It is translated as CASSRLAGESSYEQYF.

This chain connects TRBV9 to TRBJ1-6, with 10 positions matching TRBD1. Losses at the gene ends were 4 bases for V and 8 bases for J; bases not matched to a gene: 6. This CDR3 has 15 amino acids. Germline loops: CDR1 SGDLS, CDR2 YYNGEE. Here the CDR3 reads CASSLTGTGDSPLHF. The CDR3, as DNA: TGTGCCAGCAGCCTAACCGGGACAGGGGATTCACCCCTCCACTTT.

The CDR3 loop is CSARDPLAGDKETQYF. In DNA form, the CDR3 reads TGCAGTGCTAGAGATCCACTAGCGGGGGACAAAGAGACCCAGTACTTC. The chain couples TRBV20-1 to TRBJ2-5, with TRBD2 matching 11 bases. Looked up from germline, CDR1 is DFQATT and CDR2 is SNEGSKA (reference sequence). The V gene end was trimmed by 0 bases and the J gene end by 3 bases; junction bases not matched to a gene: 6. The CDR3 runs 16 residues.

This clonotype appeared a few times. This CDR3 is CSVRPGLSYEQYF. CDR3 in DNA: TGCAGCGTTCGGCCAGGTCTTTCCTACGAGCAGTACTTC. This rearrangement joins TRBV29-1 to TRBJ2-7; D remains ambiguous. CDR1 and CDR2 (germline): SQVTM, ANQGSEA. The V end was cut by 5 bases, the J end by 1 base, with 12 bases between. This CDR3 region has 13 residues.

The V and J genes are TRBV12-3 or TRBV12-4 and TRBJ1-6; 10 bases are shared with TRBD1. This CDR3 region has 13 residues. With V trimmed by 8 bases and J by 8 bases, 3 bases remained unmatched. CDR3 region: CASVGTGDSPLHF. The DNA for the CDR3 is TGTGCCAGCGTTGGGACAGGGGATTCACCCCTCCACTTT.

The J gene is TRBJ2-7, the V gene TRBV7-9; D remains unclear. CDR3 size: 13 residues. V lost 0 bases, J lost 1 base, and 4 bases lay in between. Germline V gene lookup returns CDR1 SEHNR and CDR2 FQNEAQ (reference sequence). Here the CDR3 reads CASSLAQSYEQYV. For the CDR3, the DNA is TGTGCCAGCAGCTTAGCACAGTCCTACGAGCAGTACGTC.

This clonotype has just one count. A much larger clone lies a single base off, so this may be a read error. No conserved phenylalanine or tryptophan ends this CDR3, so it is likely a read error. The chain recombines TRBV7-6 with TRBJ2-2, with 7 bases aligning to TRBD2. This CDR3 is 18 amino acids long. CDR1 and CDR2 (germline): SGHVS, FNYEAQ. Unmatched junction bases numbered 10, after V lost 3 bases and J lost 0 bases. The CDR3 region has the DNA TGTGCCAGCAGCTTTCCCTTCGAGGGAGGGGCGAACACCGGGGAGCTGTTTTCT. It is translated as CASSFPFEGGANTGELFS.

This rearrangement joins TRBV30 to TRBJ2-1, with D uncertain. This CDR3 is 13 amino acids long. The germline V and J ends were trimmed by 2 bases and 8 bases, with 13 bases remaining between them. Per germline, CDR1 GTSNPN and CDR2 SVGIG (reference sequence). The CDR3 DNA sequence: TGTGCCTGGAGTTGGCAGACGGGCTATGAGCAGTTCTTC. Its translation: CAWSWQTGYEQFF.

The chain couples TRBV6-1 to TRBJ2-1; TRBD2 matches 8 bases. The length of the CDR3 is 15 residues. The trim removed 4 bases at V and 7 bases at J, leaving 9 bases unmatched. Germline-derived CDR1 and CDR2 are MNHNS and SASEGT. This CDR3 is CASSVLAGGSNEQFF. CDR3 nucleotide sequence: TGTGCCAGCAGTGTACTGGCGGGGGGTTCGAATGAGCAGTTCTTC.

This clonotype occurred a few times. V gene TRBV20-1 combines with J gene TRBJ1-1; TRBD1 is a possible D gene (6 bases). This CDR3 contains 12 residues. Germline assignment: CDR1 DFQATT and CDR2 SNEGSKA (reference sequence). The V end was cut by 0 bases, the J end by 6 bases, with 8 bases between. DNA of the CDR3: TGCAGTGCTAGAGATAGGGGGGCTGAAGCTTTCTTT. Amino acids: CSARDRGAEAFF.

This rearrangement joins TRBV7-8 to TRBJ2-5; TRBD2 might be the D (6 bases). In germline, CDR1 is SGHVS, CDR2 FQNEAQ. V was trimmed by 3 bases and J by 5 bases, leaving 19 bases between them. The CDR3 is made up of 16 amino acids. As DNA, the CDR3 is TGTGCCAGCAGCTTCCCCCCAGCGGGTGTTAGGGAGACCCAGTACTTC. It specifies CASSFPPAGVRETQYF.

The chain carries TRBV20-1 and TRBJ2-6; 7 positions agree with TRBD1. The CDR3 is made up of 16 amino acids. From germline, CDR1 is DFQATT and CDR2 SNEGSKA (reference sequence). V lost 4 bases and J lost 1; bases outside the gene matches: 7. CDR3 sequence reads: CSATGQAISGANVLTF. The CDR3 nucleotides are TGCAGTGCTACCGGACAGGCGATATCTGGGGCCAACGTCCTGACTTTC.